The following is a T cell receptor beta chain sequence with its context. CDR3 length: 15 residues. Trimming removed 4 bases from V and 8 bases from J; junction bases left unmatched: 9. Germline V gene data show CDR1 as MDHEN and CDR2 as SYDVKM. Clones were read by immunoSEQ multiplex PCR, and TCRdb kept only the in-frame ones, dropping some. Here the sample spans more than 60,000 clones, approximately 83% being singletons. This specimen belongs to a study of T cell responses to AZD1222 COVID-19 vaccine. The chain uses TRBV28 and TRBJ1-2, with 11 bases fitting TRBD1. This specimen consisted of peripheral blood, obtained 28 days after the second AZD1222 dose. This sequence originates from an adult who received the AZD1222 COVID-19 vaccine. In DNA form, the CDR3 reads TGTGCCAGCAGTTCGGGACAGGGGGTAATGGGAGGCTACACCTTC. Residues: CASSSGQGVMGGYTF.